This T cell receptor (beta chain) emerged from a study of persistence of HIV-infected CD4 T cells. The libraries were made with immunoSEQ version 4 in survey mode. This table comes from immunoSEQ multiplex PCR, and its TCRdb copy is limited to in-frame clones, with some not included. The table shows about 48,000 clones, with around 72% occurring only once. As to this clone: Antigen: not known.

The V end was cut by 5 bases, the J end by 5 bases, with 13 bases between. The germline V gene encodes CDR1 GTSNPN and CDR2 SVGIG (reference sequence). CDR3 length: 14 residues. Stimulation used about 10 ug/mL lysate from CMV-infected fibroblasts. Memory cells lacking CD40L and CD69 with high CD45RO were sorted. The chain couples TRBV30 to TRBJ1-6; D possibly corresponds to TRBD1 (6 bases). The starting material was CD4+ T cells sorted from PBMCs after approximately 19-hour stimulation, obtained from a patient who received antiretroviral therapy. The TCR sequence derives from an adult man with HIV who was CMV-seropositive. CDR3 in DNA: TGTGCCTGGCGTATACCAGGGGATAATTCACCCCTCCACTTT. Residues: CAWRIPGDNSPLHF.